These 5 T cell receptor beta chains originate from one sample sequenced in a study of CD8 T cells in ankylosing spondylitis. Whole-study results and caveats: It appeared that ankylosing spondylitis blood was characterized by a TCR beta motif of about 8 highly homologous variants.

TCRdb analysed the 5' RACE reads with MiXCR anew, one entry per CDR3 protein. Altogether about 510,000 distinct CDR3 sequences are present, roughly 5% being singletons, with the ten largest covering around 3.5%. These receptors lack a known antigen. The material sequenced was blood, either unsorted or a sorted T cell fraction (not recorded which). The receptors were gathered from a male donor with ankylosing spondylitis.

This clonotype was observed a few times. The chain uses TRBV28 and TRBJ2-7; the D is unclear. The CDR3 is made up of 11 amino acids. CDR1 MDHEN and CDR2 SYDVKM come from the germline V gene. V was shortened by 6 bases and J by 5 bases, with 8 bases between the two germline ends. CDR3 sequence reads: CASSPAHEQYF. The CDR3 coding sequence is TGTGCCAGCAGCCCGGCCCACGAGCAGTACTTC. Supplemented by reference TRBV28 and TRBJ2-7, the full variable domain reads DVKVTQSSRYLVKRTGEKVFLECVQDMDHENMFWYRQDPGLGLRLIYFSYDVKMKEKGDIPEGYSVSREKKERFSLILESASTNQTSMYLCASSPAHEQYFGPGTRLTVT.

There are many counts of this clonotype. The V and J genes are TRBV10-3 and TRBJ2-1; 13 bases are shared with TRBD2. Trimming removed 6 bases from V and 0 bases from J; junction bases left unmatched: 2. The CDR3 loop spans 16 amino acids. Germline values: CDR1 ENHRY, CDR2 SYGVKD. DNA of the CDR3: TGTGCCATCAGAAGGACTAGCGGGAGCTCCTACAATGAGCAGTTCTTC. Amino acid sequence: CAIRRTSGSSYNEQFF.

This rearrangement joins TRBV6-6 to TRBJ2-1; no clear D. CDR3 length: 12 amino acids. The ends were cut back, 6 bases at V and 5 bases at J, with 8 bases in the middle. Germline assignment: CDR1 MNHNY and CDR2 SVGAGI (reference sequence). CDR3 amino acids: CASSRADNEQFF. CDR3 nucleotides: TGTGCCAGCAGCCGCGCCGACAATGAGCAGTTCTTC.

This clonotype was seen at least ten times. This chain connects TRBV15 to TRBJ1-1, with TRBD1 identical over 8 bases. This CDR3 spans 15 amino acids. Germline V gives CDR1 LNHNV, CDR2 YYDKDF (reference sequence). With V trimmed by 1 base and J by 6 bases, 7 bases remained unmatched. The CDR3 region is CATSRGDRLDSEAFF. The DNA for the CDR3 is TGTGCCACCAGCAGAGGGGACAGGCTCGATTCTGAAGCTTTCTTT.

This clonotype appeared many times. This sequence joins TRBV9 and TRBJ2-2; D remains ambiguous. The ends were cut back, 0 bases at V and 5 bases at J, with 8 bases in the middle. Per the germline V gene, CDR1 is SGDLS and CDR2 is YYNGEE. This CDR3 is built from 14 residues. In DNA form, the CDR3 reads TGTGCCAGCAGCGTAGATCCCCAGACCGGGGAGCTGTTTTTT. Translating gives CASSVDPQTGELFF. Variable domain in full (rest from reference TRBV9 and TRBJ2-2): DSGVTQTPKHLITATGQRVTLRCSPRSGDLSVYWYQQSLDQGLQFLIQYYNGEERAKGNILERFSAQQFPDLHSELNLSSLELGDSALYFCASSVDPQTGELFFGEGSRLTVL.